The T cell receptor beta chain described here comes from a study of blood T cell repertoires in COVID-19. Profiled with immunoSEQ multiplex PCR; TCRdb holds only in-frame clones, not every one. This sample carries about 210,000 clones, 80% to 90% of them seen once, and the ten largest clones take 2% to 3%. CDR1 and CDR2 (germline): SGHRS, YFSETQ. Trimming cost V 4 bases and J 4 bases; bases outside gene matches: 5. The CDR3 loop spans 14 amino acids. The V and J genes are TRBV5-1 and TRBJ1-5, with TRBD1 matching 7 bases. Sequencing was carried out using peripheral blood. The TCR comes from a woman in her thirties or forties with active or convalescent COVID-19. The CDR3 region has the DNA TGCGCCAGCAGCACCGGGACAGCTAATCAGCCCCAGCATTTT. Amino acids: CASSTGTANQPQHF.